This TCR beta chain was found in a study of blood T cell repertoires in COVID-19. Overall study context: T cells, B-cell-depleted T cells, or PBMCs supplied cDNA or gDNA.

Germline CDR1 SNHLY, CDR2 FYNNEI. Between the trimmed V and J ends, which lost 2 bases and 0 bases, there was a span of 23 bases. The CDR3 runs 20 residues. Cohorts were based on clinical histories the participants reported. Resolution of symptoms, clearance, or two negative PCRs was present in recovered Cohort 3 donors. Method: immunoSEQ multiplex PCR; TCRdb's copy keeps in-frame clones and lacks some. The sample has some 320,000 clones; about nine tenths are singletons. The receptor comes from a man between 60 and 70 years old who had recovered from COVID-19. The chain employs TRBV2 and TRBJ2-1; perhaps TRBD2 as D (6 bases). The specimen was PBMCs or T cells enriched from blood (not recorded which). This CDR3 is CASSEKVRGSGRLSYNEQFF. The CDR3 DNA reads TGTGCCAGCAGTGAAAAGGTCCGGGGAAGCGGGCGCCTCTCCTACAATGAGCAGTTCTTC.